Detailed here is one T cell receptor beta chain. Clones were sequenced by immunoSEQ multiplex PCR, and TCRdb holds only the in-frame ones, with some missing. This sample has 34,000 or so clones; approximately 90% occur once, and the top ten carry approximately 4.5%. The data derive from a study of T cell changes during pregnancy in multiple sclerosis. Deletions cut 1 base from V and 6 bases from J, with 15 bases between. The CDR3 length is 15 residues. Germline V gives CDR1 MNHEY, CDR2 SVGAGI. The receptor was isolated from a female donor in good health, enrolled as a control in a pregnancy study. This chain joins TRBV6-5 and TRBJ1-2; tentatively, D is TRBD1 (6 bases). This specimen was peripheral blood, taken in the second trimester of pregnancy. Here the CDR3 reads CASSYYQRGADGYTF. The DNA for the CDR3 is TGTGCCAGCAGTTACTATCAGCGGGGGGCAGATGGCTACACCTTC.